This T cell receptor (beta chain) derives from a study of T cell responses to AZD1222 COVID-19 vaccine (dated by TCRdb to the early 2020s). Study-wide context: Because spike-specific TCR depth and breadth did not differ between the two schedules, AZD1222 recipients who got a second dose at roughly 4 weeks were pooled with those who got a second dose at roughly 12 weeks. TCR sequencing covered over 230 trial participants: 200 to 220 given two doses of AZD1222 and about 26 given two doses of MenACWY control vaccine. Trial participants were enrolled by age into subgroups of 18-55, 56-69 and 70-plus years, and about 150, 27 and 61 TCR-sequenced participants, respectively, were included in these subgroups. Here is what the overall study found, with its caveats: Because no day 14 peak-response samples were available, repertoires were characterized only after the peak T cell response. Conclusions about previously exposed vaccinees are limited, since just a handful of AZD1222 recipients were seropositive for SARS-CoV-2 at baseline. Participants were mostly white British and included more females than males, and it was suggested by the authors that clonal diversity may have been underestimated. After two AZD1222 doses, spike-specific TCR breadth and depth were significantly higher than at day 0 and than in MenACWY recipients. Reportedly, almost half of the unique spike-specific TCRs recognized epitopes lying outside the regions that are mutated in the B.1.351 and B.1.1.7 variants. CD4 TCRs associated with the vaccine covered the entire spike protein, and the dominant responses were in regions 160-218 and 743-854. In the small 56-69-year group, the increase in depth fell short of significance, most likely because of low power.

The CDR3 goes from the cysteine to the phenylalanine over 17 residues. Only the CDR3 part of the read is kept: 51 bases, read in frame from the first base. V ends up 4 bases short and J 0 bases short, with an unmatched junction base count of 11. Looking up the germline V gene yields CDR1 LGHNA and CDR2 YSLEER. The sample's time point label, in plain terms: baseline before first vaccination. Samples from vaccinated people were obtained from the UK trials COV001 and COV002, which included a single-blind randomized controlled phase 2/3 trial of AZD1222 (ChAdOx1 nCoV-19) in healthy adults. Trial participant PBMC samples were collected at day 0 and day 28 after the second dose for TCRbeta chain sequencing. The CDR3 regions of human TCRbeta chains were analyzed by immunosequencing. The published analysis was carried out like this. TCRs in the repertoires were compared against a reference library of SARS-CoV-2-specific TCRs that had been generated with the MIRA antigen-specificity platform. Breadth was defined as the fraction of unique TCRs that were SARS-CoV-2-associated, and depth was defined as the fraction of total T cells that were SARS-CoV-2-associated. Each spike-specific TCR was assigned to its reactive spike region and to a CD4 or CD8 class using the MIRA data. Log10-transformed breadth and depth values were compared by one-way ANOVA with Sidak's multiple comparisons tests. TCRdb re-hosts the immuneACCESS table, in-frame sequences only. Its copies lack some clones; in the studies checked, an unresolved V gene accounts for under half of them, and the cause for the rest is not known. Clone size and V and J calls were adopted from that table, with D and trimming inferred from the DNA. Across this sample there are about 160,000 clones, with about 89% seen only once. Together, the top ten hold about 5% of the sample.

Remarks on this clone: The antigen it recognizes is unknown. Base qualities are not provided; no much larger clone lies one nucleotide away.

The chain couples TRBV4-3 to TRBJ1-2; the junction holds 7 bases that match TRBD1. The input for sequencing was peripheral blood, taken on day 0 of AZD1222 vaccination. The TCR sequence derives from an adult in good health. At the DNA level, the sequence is TGCGCCAGCAGCCGTTTGTGGGGGGACAGAGCTAACTATGGCTACACCTTC. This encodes CASSRLWGDRANYGYTF.